The clone carrying this TCR beta chain was detected a few times. The target antigen is unknown. The source of the sample is a study of beta chain features in type 1 diabetes. Findings and limits, study-wide: VDJ junctions in type 1 diabetes patients carried more deletions and fewer insertions.

The study reverse transcribed the entire isolated RNA, so it sequenced expressed TCRB transcripts. TCRdb's copy holds only in-frame clones and misses some; the assay was immunoSEQ multiplex PCR. The top ten clones hold approximately 0.02% of a sample with 350,000 to 400,000 clones, around 16% of them seen once. V dropped 4 bases and J dropped 8; count of bases not matched to a gene: 7. Germline V gene sequence: CDR1 SGHNT, CDR2 YYREEE (reference sequence). This CDR3 has 14 amino acids. Specimen: naive CD4+ T cells from blood. The V call is TRBV5-4, the J call TRBJ2-5, with 11 bases matching TRBD1. The source of this sequence is a woman aged 18-29 years in good health. CDR3 amino acids: CASSRKDRGHTQYF. CDR3 coding DNA: TGTGCCAGCAGCCGAAAGGACAGGGGGCATACCCAGTACTTC.